These T cell receptor beta chains were read from a single sample in a study of T cell responses to AZD1222 COVID-19 vaccine. Data came from immunoSEQ multiplex PCR; TCRdb stores just in-frame clones and leaves some out. This sample has roughly 85,000 clones, with around 90% found just once. The sample in question was peripheral blood, obtained on day 0 of MenACWY control vaccination. All receptors derive from an adult in good health. Both conserved end residues are part of each CDR3. The D gene is left open where the match is weak. Clone size is given for some rows only: seen once, a few or many times, or a class if the clone is expanded.

>NA|TRBJ2-5|NA|TRBV4-1
TGCGCCAGCAGCCAACATACCGGGACCCCCCCAGAGACCCAGTACTTC
CASSQHTGTPPETQYF
>NA|TRBJ2-1|NA|TRBV25-1
TGTGCCAGCAGTGAATCGGCACTAAGCAATGAGCAGTTCTTC
CASSESALSNEQFF
>NA|TRBJ1-1|TRBD1|TRBV5-4
TGTGCCAGCAGTTATAGACAGGGTAGGGGCACTGAAGCTTTCTTT
CASSYRQGRGTEAFF
>NA|TRBJ1-1|NA|TRBV10-3
TGTGCCATCAGTGAGGGGGGGTCCGAAGCTTTCTTT
CAISEGGSEAFF
>NA|TRBJ1-1|TRBD1|TRBV27
TGTGCCAGCAGTCACAGGGGATACGCTGAAGCTTTCTTT
CASSHRGYAEAFF
>NA|TRBJ1-4|TRBD1|TRBV6-5
TGTGCCAGCATGACAGGGGTTGATGAAAAACTGTTTTTT
CASMTGVDEKLFF
>once|TRBJ1-1|NA|TRBV11-2
TGTGCCAGCAGCCCAGGGGTTGGCACTGAAGCTTTCTTT
CASSPGVGTEAFF
>once|TRBJ2-1|NA|TRBV19
TGTGCCAGTAGCATGCGGCCAATCACCCGGTCGAACCTTAATGAGCAGTTCTTC
CASSMRPITRSNLNEQFF
>NA|TRBJ2-5|TRBD2|TRBV7-3
TGTGCCAGCAGCCTAACCATAGGGACTAACCAAGAGACCCAGTACTTC
CASSLTIGTNQETQYF
>NA|TRBJ2-7|NA|TRBV28
TGTGCCAGCAGACAGCAGGGAATCGAGCAGTACTTC
CASRQQGIEQYF
>NA|TRBJ1-2|NA|TRBV7-2
TGTGCCAGCAGCTTAGGGTCAGCCTCTAACTATGGCTACACCTTC
CASSLGSASNYGYTF
>NA|TRBJ1-2|NA|TRBV5-1
TGCGCCAGCAGCCTCCGTGAAGGGCTTCATGGCTACACCTTC
CASSLREGLHGYTF
>NA|TRBJ2-3|NA|TRBV11-2
TGTGCCAGCAGCTTAGATCGGACCACAGATACGCAGTATTTT
CASSLDRTTDTQYF
>once|TRBJ1-1|TRBD1|TRBV30
TGTGCCGGATGGGACAGGGGATCAGGTCGGGCTGAAGCTTTCTTT
CAGWDRGSGRAEAFF
>once|TRBJ1-5|TRBD1|TRBV24-1
TGTGCCACCAGTCACAGGGGTAGCAATCAGCCCCAGCATTTT
CATSHRGSNQPQHF
>NA|TRBJ2-5|TRBD1|TRBV4-3
TGCGCCAGCAGCCGAACTACGGACAGGGTAGAGACCCAGTACTTC
CASSRTTDRVETQYF
>NA|TRBJ1-5|TRBD1|TRBV12-3/TRBV12-4
TGTGCCAGCAGCAACAGGGGGAATCAGCCCCAGCATTTT
CASSNRGNQPQHF
>NA|TRBJ2-2|TRBD2|TRBV20-1
TGCAGTGCTAGTTTAGCGGGTACGGGGGAGCTGTTTTTT
CSASLAGTGELFF
>NA|TRBJ1-5|NA|TRBV19
TGTGCCAGTAGTATGCCGCAGGGTCTCCTTTATAGCAATCAGCCCCAGCATTTT
CASSMPQGLLYSNQPQHF
>NA|TRBJ1-1|NA|TRBV7-8
TGTGCCAGCAGCTTAGGGTGGGGGGACAACACTGAAGCTTTCTTT
CASSLGWGDNTEAFF
>NA|TRBJ2-7|NA|TRBV14
TGTGCCAGCAGCCACGTGACCCTACGGCGCTACGAGCAGTACTTC
CASSHVTLRRYEQYF
>NA|TRBJ1-5|NA|TRBV28
TGTGCCAGCAGTTACCCAGTTTTCTATAGCAATCAGCCCCAGCATTTT
CASSYPVFYSNQPQHF
>once|TRBJ1-2|TRBD1|TRBV18
TGTGCCAGCTCACCACGGTCCCAGGGGGTGGATGGCTACACCTTC
CASSPRSQGVDGYTF
>medium-sized|TRBJ2-7|NA|TRBV5-1
TGCGCCAGCAGCTTGGGGGCAGGGTCTTCCTACGAGCAGTACTTC
CASSLGAGSSYEQYF
>NA|TRBJ1-2|NA|TRBV6-5
TGTGCCAGCAGTAATGGACAACTCTATGGCTACACCTTC
CASSNGQLYGYTF
>NA|TRBJ2-2|NA|TRBV4-2
TGTGCCAGCAGCCAAGAAGCTGCCTCGAACACCGGGGAGCTGTTTTTT
CASSQEAASNTGELFF
>once|TRBJ1-5|NA|TRBV6-1
TGTGCCAGCAGTGATCAGGGGAATCAGCCCCAGCATTTT
CASSDQGNQPQHF
>NA|TRBJ1-6|NA|TRBV2
TGTGCCAGCGGTTGGGGGCCAGGGTATAATTCACCCCTCCACTTT
CASGWGPGYNSPLHF
>once|TRBJ2-7|NA|TRBV7-6
TGTGCCAGCAGCGCGGGACGGAGCTCCTACGAGCAGTACTTC
CASSAGRSSYEQYF
>NA|TRBJ1-2|NA|TRBV24-1
TGTGCCACCAGCCCGGGTACTCACGGCTACACCTTC
CATSPGTHGYTF
>NA|TRBJ1-1|NA|TRBV5-1
TGCGCCAGCAATCCGGAGCTGGTGAACACTGAAGCTTTCTTT
CASNPELVNTEAFF
>NA|TRBJ2-1|TRBD2|TRBV11-2
TGTGCCAGCAGCCCCTGGCGGGGGGGCCCCTACAATGAGCAGTTCTTC
CASSPWRGGPYNEQFF
>NA|TRBJ2-5|NA|TRBV6-6
TGTGCCAGCAGTTACCCCTTAGAAGAGACCCAGTACTTC
CASSYPLEETQYF
>once|TRBJ1-2|NA|TRBV30
TGTGCCTGGAAGGACGGGACGACCTATGGCTACACCTTC
CAWKDGTTYGYTF
>NA|TRBJ1-5|NA|TRBV24-1
TGTGCCACCAGTGATTCCGAGGGACACGGATACAATCAGCCCCAGCATTTT
CATSDSEGHGYNQPQHF
>NA|TRBJ2-7|NA|TRBV3-1/TRBV3-2
TGTGCCAGCAGCCAAGAGGGGGGGCTCGACGAGCAGTACTTC
CASSQEGGLDEQYF
>NA|TRBJ1-1|NA|TRBV12-3/TRBV12-4
TGTGCCAGCAGTTTCAACAGGGAAGCTTTCTTT
CASSFNREAFF
>NA|TRBJ1-4|NA|TRBV7-2
TGTGCCAGCAGCTTAGCACAGGGTAGCGAAAAACTGTTTTTT
CASSLAQGSEKLFF
>NA|TRBJ2-5|NA|TRBV7-2
TGTGCCAGCAGCTTAGGACTAGGGCAAGAGACCCAGTACTTC
CASSLGLGQETQYF
>NA|TRBJ1-2|TRBD1|TRBV7-8
TGTGCCAGCAGCACACAGGGGGCGAGCTATGGCTACACCTTC
CASSTQGASYGYTF
>NA|TRBJ1-1|TRBD1|TRBV3-1/TRBV3-2
TGTGCCAGTCCCCGGGACAGGGGGGCAAACACTGAAGCTTTCTTT
CASPRDRGANTEAFF
>NA|TRBJ1-5|NA|TRBV7-9
TGTGCCAGCAGCCCTCTGGGCGATAGCAATCAGCCCCAGCATTTT
CASSPLGDSNQPQHF
>NA|TRBJ1-2|TRBD1|TRBV5-1
TGCGCCAGCAGCCCCGGACAGGGGGGAACGTATGGCTACACCTTC
CASSPGQGGTYGYTF
>once|TRBJ2-5|TRBD1|TRBV24-1
TGTGCCACCAGCGCCGGGACAGGGAAACAGGAGACCCAGTACTTC
CATSAGTGKQETQYF
>NA|TRBJ1-5|NA|TRBV27
TGTGCCAGCAGTTTATGGGGTAGGACCACTGGAAGCAATCAGCCCCAGCATTTT
CASSLWGRTTGSNQPQHF